A single sample gave rise to the 12 T cell receptor beta chains below, sequenced in a study of control samples from healthy donors and cancer patients. Repertoires were generated with immunoSEQ multiplex PCR, while TCRdb's copy carries only in-frame clones and drops some. The sample includes over 150,000 clones, more than 85% of them seen just once. The sample taken for sequencing was blood. The receptor source for this set is a woman aged 40 to 55 in good health.

This chain links TRBV5-1 with TRBJ2-7; TRBD2 aligns across 7 bases. J lost 2 bases, V lost 0 bases, and 8 bases had no gene match. CDR3 length: 16 amino acids. CDR1 is SGHRS and CDR2 is YFSETQ in the germline V gene. The CDR3 here is CASSLGRGGGAYEQYF. CDR3 in DNA: TGCGCCAGCAGCTTGGGCCGGGGCGGGGGAGCCTACGAGCAGTACTTC. The full variable domain, completed using reference TRBV5-1 and TRBJ2-7, is KAGVTQTPRYLIKTRGQQVTLSCSPISGHRSVSWYQQTPGQGLQFLFEYFSETQRNKGNFPGRFSGRQFSNSRSEMNVSTLELGDSALYLCASSLGRGGGAYEQYFGPGTRLTVT.

This chain uses TRBV19 with TRBJ1-4; a possible D gene is TRBD1 (6 bases). Germline CDR1 LNHDA, CDR2 SQIVND (reference sequence). The V end lost 4 bases, the J end lost 4 bases, and 7 bases lay between the germline ends. The CDR3 runs to 13 residues. This CDR3 reads CASSRDNNEKLFF. DNA of the CDR3: TGTGCCAGTAGTAGGGACAATAATGAAAAACTGTTTTTT.

The J gene is TRBJ2-7, the V gene TRBV7-8; D might be TRBD2 (6 bases). V was pared by 5 bases and J by 4 bases, with 24 bases between. Germline V gene data show CDR1 as SGHVS and CDR2 as FQNEAQ. The CDR3 has 17 amino acids. CDR3 protein: CASSPTETGEGWYEQYF. CDR3 sequence (DNA): TGTGCCAGCAGCCCAACAGAGACGGGAGAGGGATGGTACGAGCAGTACTTC.

As regards this clone: The same CDR3 arises from other DNA sequences in this sample as well. V gene TRBV20-1 combines with J gene TRBJ1-1; TRBD1 is a possible D gene (6 bases). In germline, CDR1 is DFQATT, CDR2 SNEGSKA (reference sequence). The CDR3 runs 11 residues. Trimming left V 5 bases short and J 6 bases short, with 10 bases between. DNA of the CDR3: TGCAGTGCTCGGGACACTCCTGAAGCTTTCTTT. Translating gives CSARDTPEAFF.

The rearrangement uses TRBV12-2 and TRBJ2-7. TRBV12-2 represents a pseudogene. The CDR3 loop spans 12 amino acids. The CDR3 coding sequence is TGTGCAAGTCGCTTAGCAGTCTACGAGCAGTACTTC. This translates into CASRLAVYEQYF.

The chain is built from TRBV2 and TRBJ1-4, with 7 bases lining up with TRBD1. This CDR3 spans 12 amino acids. The V segment lost 9 bases and the J segment 4 bases; nucleotides outside the gene matches: 2. Germline values: CDR1 SNHLY, CDR2 FYNNEI. CDR3 sequence: CASTGDNEKLFF. The CDR3 DNA is TGTGCCAGTACAGGGGATAATGAAAAACTGTTTTTT.

V is TRBV19 and J is TRBJ1-6; D is unclear. Trimming took off 5 bases at V and 0 bases at J, with 11 bases between the two ends. CDR3 length equals 16 residues. Germline V gene sequence: CDR1 LNHDA, CDR2 SQIVND (reference sequence). The CDR3 here is CASSPELSSYNSPLHF. CDR3 nucleotides: TGTGCCAGTAGTCCTGAATTGAGCTCCTATAATTCACCCCTCCACTTT.

This chain uses TRBV12-3 or TRBV12-4 with TRBJ2-7; perhaps TRBD2 as D (6 bases). This CDR3 has 13 amino acids. The ends were cut back, 2 bases at V and 5 bases at J, with 10 bases in the middle. CDR3 region: CASSLNGGHEQYF. DNA for the CDR3: TGTGCCAGCAGTTTAAACGGGGGACACGAGCAGTACTTC.

The chain employs TRBV5-1 and TRBJ2-7; 8 bases are shared with TRBD1. With V trimmed by 4 bases and J by 4 bases, 7 bases remained unmatched. Looked up from germline, CDR1 is SGHRS and CDR2 is YFSETQ. The CDR3 spans 14 residues. The CDR3 spells CASSTRQGRYEQYF. For the CDR3, the DNA is TGCGCCAGCAGCACCAGACAGGGGAGGTACGAGCAGTACTTC.

CDR3 sequence (DNA): TGTGCCAGCAGCCAAGACCTAGGGCCTCTCTACGAGCAGTACTTC. It encodes CASSQDLGPLYEQYF. The chain employs TRBV3-1 (or the pseudogene TRBV3-2) and TRBJ2-7; no reliable D call. This CDR3 region has 15 residues. Trimming took 0 bases from V and 3 from J, leaving 12 bases between them. Germline CDR1 and CDR2: LGHDT and YNNKEL (reference sequence).

This clone came up once. The chain has TRBV28 and TRBJ1-1; 8 bases map to TRBD1. The junction had 8 bases not matched to a gene; V was cut back by 5 bases and J by 6 bases. Germline lookup yields CDR1 MDHEN and CDR2 SYDVKM. This CDR3 has 14 residues. The CDR3 sequence: CASSNQGAVAEAFF. The CDR3 nucleotides read TGTGCCAGCAGTAACCAGGGGGCGGTTGCTGAAGCTTTCTTT.

This chain uses TRBV7-9 with TRBJ1-2; perhaps TRBD1 as D (6 bases). Trimming shortened V by 7 bases and J by 8 bases, and 17 bases separated the two germline ends. CDR1 SEHNR and CDR2 FQNEAQ come from the germline V gene (reference sequence). The CDR3 covers 13 residues. The CDR3 is CASTLGGREGYTF. The CDR3, as DNA: TGTGCCAGCACCCTAGGGGGTCGGGAAGGCTACACCTTC.